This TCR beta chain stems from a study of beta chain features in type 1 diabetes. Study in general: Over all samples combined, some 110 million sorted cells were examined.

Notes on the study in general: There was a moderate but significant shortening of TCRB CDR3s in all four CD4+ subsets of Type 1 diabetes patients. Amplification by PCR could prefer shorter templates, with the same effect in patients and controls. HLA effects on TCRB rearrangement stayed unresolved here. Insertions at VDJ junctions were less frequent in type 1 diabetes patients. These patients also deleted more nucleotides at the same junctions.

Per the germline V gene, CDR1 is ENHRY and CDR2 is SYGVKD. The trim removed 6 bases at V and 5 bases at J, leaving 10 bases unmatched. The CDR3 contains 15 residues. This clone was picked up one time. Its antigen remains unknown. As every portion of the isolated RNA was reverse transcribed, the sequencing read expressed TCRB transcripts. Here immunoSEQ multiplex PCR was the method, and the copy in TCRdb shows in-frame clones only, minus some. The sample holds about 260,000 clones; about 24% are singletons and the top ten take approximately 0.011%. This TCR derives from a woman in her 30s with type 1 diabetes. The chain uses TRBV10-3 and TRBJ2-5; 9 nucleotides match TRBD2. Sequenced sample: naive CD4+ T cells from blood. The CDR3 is CAISTSGSSGETQYF. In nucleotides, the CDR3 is TGTGCCATCAGCACTAGCGGGTCCTCCGGGGAGACCCAGTACTTC.